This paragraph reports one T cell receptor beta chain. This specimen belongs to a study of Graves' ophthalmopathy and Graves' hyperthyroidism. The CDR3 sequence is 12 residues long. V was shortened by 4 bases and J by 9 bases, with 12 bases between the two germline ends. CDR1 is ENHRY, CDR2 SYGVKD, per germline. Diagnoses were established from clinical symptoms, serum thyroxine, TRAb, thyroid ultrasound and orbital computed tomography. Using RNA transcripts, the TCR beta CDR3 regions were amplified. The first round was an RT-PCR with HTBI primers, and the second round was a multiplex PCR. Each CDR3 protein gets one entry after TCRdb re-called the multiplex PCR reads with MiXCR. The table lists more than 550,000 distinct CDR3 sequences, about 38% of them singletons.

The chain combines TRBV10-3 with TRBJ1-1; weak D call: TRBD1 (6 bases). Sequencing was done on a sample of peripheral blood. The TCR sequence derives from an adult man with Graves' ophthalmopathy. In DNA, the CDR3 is TGTGCCATCAGTGCATCCGGGACAAAAGCTTTCTTT. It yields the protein CAISASGTKAFF.